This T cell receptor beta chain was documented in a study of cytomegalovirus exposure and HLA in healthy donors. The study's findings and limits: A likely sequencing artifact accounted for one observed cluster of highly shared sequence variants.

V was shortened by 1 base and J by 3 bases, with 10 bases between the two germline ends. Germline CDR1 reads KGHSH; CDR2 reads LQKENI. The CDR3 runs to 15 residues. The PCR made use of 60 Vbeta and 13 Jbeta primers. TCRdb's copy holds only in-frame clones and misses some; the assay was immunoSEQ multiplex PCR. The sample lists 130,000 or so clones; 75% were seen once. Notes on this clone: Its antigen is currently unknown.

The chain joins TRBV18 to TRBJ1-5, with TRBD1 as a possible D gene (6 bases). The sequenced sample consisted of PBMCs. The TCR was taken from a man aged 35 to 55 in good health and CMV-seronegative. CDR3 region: CASSPQDSLNQPQHF. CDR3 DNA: TGTGCCAGCTCACCACAGGACAGCCTCAATCAGCCCCAGCATTTT.